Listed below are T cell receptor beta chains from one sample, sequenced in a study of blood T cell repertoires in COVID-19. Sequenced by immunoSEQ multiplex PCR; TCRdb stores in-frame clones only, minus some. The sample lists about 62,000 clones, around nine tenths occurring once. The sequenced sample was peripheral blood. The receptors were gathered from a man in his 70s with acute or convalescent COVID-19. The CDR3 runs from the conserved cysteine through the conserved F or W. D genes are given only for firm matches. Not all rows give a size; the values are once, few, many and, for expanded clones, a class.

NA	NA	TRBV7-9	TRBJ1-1	CASSPRVGMNTEAFF	TGTGCCAGCAGTCCACGGGTCGGGATGAACACTGAAGCTTTCTTT
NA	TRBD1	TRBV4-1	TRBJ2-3	CASSQWTGGADTQYF	TGCGCCAGCAGCCAGTGGACAGGGGGGGCAGATACGCAGTATTTT
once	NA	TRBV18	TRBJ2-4	CASSPRALGGAKNIQYF	TGTGCCAGCTCACCAAGGGCGCTAGGGGGAGCCAAAAACATTCAGTACTTC
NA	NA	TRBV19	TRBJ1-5	CASSMGGWGPQHF	TGTGCCAGTAGTATGGGGGGATGGGGCCCCCAGCATTTT
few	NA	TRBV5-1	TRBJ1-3	CASSPSRSGNTIYF	TGCGCCAGCAGCCCTAGTAGATCTGGAAACACCATATATTTT
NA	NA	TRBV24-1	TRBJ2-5	CATSDRNRERTQYF	TGTGCCACCAGTGATAGGAACAGGGAAAGGACCCAGTACTTC
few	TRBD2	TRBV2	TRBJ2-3	CASSERLASTDTQYF	TGTGCCAGCAGCGAGAGACTAGCTAGCACAGATACGCAGTATTTT
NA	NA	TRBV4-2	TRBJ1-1	CASSTAGNTEAFF	TGTGCCAGCAGCACAGCAGGGAACACTGAAGCTTTCTTT
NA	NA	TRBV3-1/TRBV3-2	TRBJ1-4	CASSPIGSGEKLFF	TGTGCCAGCAGCCCAATCGGGTCAGGGGAAAAACTGTTTTTT
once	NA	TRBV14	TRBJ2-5	CASSRVLRQETQYF	TGTGCCAGCAGCCGTGTCTTGAGACAAGAGACCCAGTACTTC
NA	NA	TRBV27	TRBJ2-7	CASSLQGFSYEQYF	TGTGCCAGCAGTTTACAGGGGTTCTCCTACGAGCAGTACTTC
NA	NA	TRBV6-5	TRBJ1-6	CASRLRGTYDSPLHF	TGTGCCAGCAGATTAAGGGGGACGTACGATTCACCCCTCCACTTT
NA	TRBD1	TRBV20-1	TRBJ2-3	CSASQLQGAGTDTQYF	TGCAGTGCTAGTCAATTACAGGGGGCCGGCACAGATACGCAGTATTTT
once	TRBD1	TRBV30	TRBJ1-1	CAWSGWVSTGGNTEAFF	TGTGCCTGGAGCGGGTGGGTCTCTACAGGGGGCAACACTGAAGCTTTCTTT
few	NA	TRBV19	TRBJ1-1	CASSIGGPRNTEAFF	TGTGCCAGTAGTATAGGAGGGCCCCGGAACACTGAAGCTTTCTTT
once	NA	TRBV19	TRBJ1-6	CASSIVLREDSPLHF	TGTGCCAGTAGTATAGTCCTGAGAGAGGATTCACCCCTCCACTTT
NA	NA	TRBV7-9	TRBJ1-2	CASSLGGQTIGYTF	TGTGCCAGCAGCTTAGGGGGACAAACGATTGGCTACACCTTC
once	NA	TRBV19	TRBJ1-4	CASRWGRQGEKLFF	TGTGCCAGTCGCTGGGGCAGACAAGGGGAAAAACTGTTTTTT
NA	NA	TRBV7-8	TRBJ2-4	CASSLGGQTLAKNIQYF	TGTGCCAGCAGCTTAGGAGGACAAACTTTAGCCAAAAACATTCAGTACTTC
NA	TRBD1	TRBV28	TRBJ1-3	CASSFRGPSSGNTIYF	TGTGCCAGCAGTTTCAGGGGGCCCTCCTCTGGAAACACCATATATTTT
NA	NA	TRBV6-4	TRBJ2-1	CASSASLLSGEQFF	TGTGCCAGCAGTGCTAGTCTCCTTTCTGGGGAGCAGTTCTTC
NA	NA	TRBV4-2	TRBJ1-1	CASSQDLGQTNTEAFF	TGTGCCAGCAGCCAAGATTTAGGACAGACCAACACTGAAGCTTTCTTT
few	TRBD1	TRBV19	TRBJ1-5	CASSTFRDRGSNQPQHF	TGTGCCAGTAGTACGTTCCGGGACAGGGGTTCGAATCAGCCCCAGCATTTT
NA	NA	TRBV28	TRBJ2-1	CASSPRTDSSYNEQFF	TGTGCCAGCAGTCCCCGGACGGACAGCTCCTACAATGAGCAGTTCTTC
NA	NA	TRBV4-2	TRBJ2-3	CASSQALASGFTDTQYF	TGTGCCAGCAGCCAAGCCCTCGCGAGCGGCTTCACAGATACGCAGTATTTT
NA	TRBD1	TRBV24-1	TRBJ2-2	CATSDPGQGGTGELFF	TGTGCCACCAGTGACCCGGGACAGGGGGGCACCGGGGAGCTGTTTTTT
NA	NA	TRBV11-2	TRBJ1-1	CASSRGNTEAFF	TGTGCCAGCAGCAGGGGGAACACTGAAGCTTTCTTT
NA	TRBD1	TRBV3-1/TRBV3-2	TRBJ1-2	CASSQAPPAGGNYGYTF	TGTGCCAGCAGCCAAGCCCCGCCGGCAGGGGGCAACTATGGCTACACCTTC
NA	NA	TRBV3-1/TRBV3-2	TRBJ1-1	CASSRYEEDTEAFF	TGTGCCAGCAGCCGGTATGAGGAGGACACTGAAGCTTTCTTT
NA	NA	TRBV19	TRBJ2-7	CASSLGDINYEQYF	TGTGCCAGTAGCCTCGGGGACATTAACTACGAGCAGTACTTC
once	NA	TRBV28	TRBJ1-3	CASSSGAGSGNTIYF	TGTGCCAGCAGTTCAGGGGCCGGCTCTGGAAACACCATATATTTT
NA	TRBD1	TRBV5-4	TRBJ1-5	CASSSGQGSNQPQHF	TGTGCCAGCAGCTCCGGACAGGGTTCCAATCAGCCCCAGCATTTT
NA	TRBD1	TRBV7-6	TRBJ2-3	CASSLQGANLNTQYF	TGTGCCAGCAGCTTACAGGGGGCCAATTTGAATACGCAGTATTTT
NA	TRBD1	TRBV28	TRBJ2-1	CASSLSGGFTYNEQFF	TGTGCCAGCAGTTTATCAGGGGGCTTCACCTACAATGAGCAGTTCTTC
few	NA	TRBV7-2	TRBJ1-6	CASSLVGDSPLHF	TGTGCCAGCAGCTTAGTCGGGGATTCACCCCTCCACTTT
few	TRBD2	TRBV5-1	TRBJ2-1	CASSLVGLAGDEQFF	TGCGCCAGCAGCTTGGTAGGACTAGCGGGAGATGAGCAGTTCTTC
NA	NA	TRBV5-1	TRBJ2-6	CASSLGQVVSGANVLTF	TGCGCCAGCAGCTTGGGTCAGGTAGTCTCTGGGGCCAACGTCCTGACTTTC
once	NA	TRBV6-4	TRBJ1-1	CASSEGRGTEAFF	TGTGCCAGCAGTGAAGGAAGGGGCACTGAAGCTTTCTTT
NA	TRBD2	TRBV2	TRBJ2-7	CASGARVAAGGPWEQYF	TGTGCCAGCGGGGCTAGAGTTGCAGCGGGGGGCCCGTGGGAGCAGTACTTC
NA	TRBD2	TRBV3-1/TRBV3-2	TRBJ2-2	CASSPTGTSRSGELFF	TGTGCCAGCAGCCCGACCGGGACTAGTCGATCCGGGGAGCTGTTTTTT
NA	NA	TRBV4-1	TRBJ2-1	CASSRETGTQTYNEQFF	TGCGCCAGCAGCCGCGAAACCGGGACACAAACCTACAATGAGCAGTTCTTC
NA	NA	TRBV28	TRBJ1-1	CASSEQVPPEAFF	TGTGCCAGCAGTGAACAGGTCCCCCCTGAAGCTTTCTTT
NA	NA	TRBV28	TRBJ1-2	CATGQRYGYTF	TGTGCCACAGGACAGCGCTATGGCTACACCTTC
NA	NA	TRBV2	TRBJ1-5	CASSERGPQHF	TGTGCCAGCAGTGAACGAGGGCCCCAGCATTTT
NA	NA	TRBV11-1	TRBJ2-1	CASSRDSNEQFF	TGTGCCAGCAGCCGGGACTCTAATGAGCAGTTCTTC
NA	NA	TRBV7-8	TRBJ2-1	CASSLVRGSEQFF	TGTGCCAGCAGCTTAGTAAGGGGAAGTGAGCAGTTCTTC